Shown below are 5 T cell receptor beta chains from a single sample sequenced in a study of blood T cells in healthy people across ages. Primers used in a second PCR of roughly 7 to 11 cycles were a sample-barcoded 5' primer and a J-beta primer mix. Each CDR3 protein gets one entry after TCRdb re-called the 5' RACE reads with MiXCR. The profile shows 800,000 to 950,000 distinct CDR3 sequences, around 29% of them singletons. The sample was also linked to a second study, of T cells of mothers and their children.

Source material: blood. The receptor source for this set is a woman in her 40s in good health.

This clonotype has at least ten counts. The chain combines TRBV29-1 with TRBJ1-5; 8 bases line up with TRBD1. J lost 1 base, V lost 6 bases, and 8 bases had no gene match. The CDR3 spans 15 residues. Germline CDR1 is SQVTM and CDR2 is ANQGSEA. DNA of the CDR3: TGCAGCGTCTTGACCGGACAGGGAAGCAATCAGCCCCAGCATTTT. Translating it yields CSVLTGQGSNQPQHF.

This clonotype was counted a few times. CDR3 amino acids: CASSTGLYTGELFF. CDR3 DNA: TGTGCCAGCAGCACCGGACTCTACACCGGGGAGCTGTTTTTT. The genes are TRBV12-3 or TRBV12-4 and TRBJ2-2; possibly TRBD2 for D (5 bases). V lost 6 bases to trimming and J lost 3 bases, with 11 bases between them. The CDR3 contains 14 residues.

V and J are TRBV29-1 and TRBJ1-1; 11 bases align to TRBD1. V shed 7 bases, J shed 4 bases, and the junction held 2 bases outside the gene matches. This CDR3 spans 12 amino acids. Germline loops: CDR1 SQVTM, CDR2 ANQGSEA. The CDR3 sequence is CSGGQGATEAFF. Here the CDR3 DNA reads TGCAGCGGCGGACAGGGGGCCACTGAAGCTTTCTTT.

The chain combines TRBV12-3 or TRBV12-4 with TRBJ2-1, with TRBD2 matching over 12 bases. The CDR3 runs to 14 residues. V shed 7 bases, J shed 7 bases, and the junction held 5 bases outside the gene matches. The CDR3 nucleotides are TGTGCCAGCACACTAGCGGGGGGTAGAAATGAGCAGTTCTTC. Amino acid sequence: CASTLAGGRNEQFF.

The chain joins TRBV5-1 to TRBJ2-1; 10 nucleotides line up with TRBD2. The germline V gene encodes CDR1 SGHRS and CDR2 YFSETQ. Trimming cost V 8 bases and J 8 bases; bases outside gene matches: 10. The CDR3 consists of 14 residues. CDR3 bases: TGCGCCAGTAAAAGCGGGGGGGCTAGGGATGAGCAGTTCTTC. Protein sequence: CASKSGGARDEQFF.